This T cell receptor beta chain came from a study of Ad26.COV2.S vaccination and SARS-CoV-2 variants. The wider study: Once or twice, 56 days apart, Ad26.COV2.S was delivered intramuscularly.

The repertoire was sequenced with immunoSEQ multiplex PCR; TCRdb's copy has only in-frame clones and lacks some. Seen here are some 500,000 clones, 89% observed once, and the top ten hold about 2.5%. Treatment defined: about 20 received Ad26.COV2.S at low or high dose, single or two shots; 5 received placebo; per-sample allocation not given. After the first vaccine or placebo injection, samples were drawn on day 63. This CDR3 region has 15 residues. The ends lost 3 bases at V and 9 bases at J; junction bases unmatched: 8. CDR1 is LNHDA and CDR2 is SQIVND in the germline V gene (reference sequence). J is TRBJ2-2 and V is TRBV19; 9 nucleotides agree with TRBD2. The sequencing here drew on peripheral blood, taken in a trial of Ad26.COV2.S vaccine versus placebo. This TCR was sampled from a person aged 18 to 65 who received the Ad26.COV2.S COVID-19 vaccine or a placebo. The CDR3 loop is CASSIGPSGARELFF. The CDR3, as DNA: TGTGCCAGTAGTATTGGTCCTAGCGGGGCAAGGGAGCTGTTTTTT. The variable domain in full, completed from reference TRBV19 and TRBJ2-2, reads DGGITQSPKYLFRKEGQNVTLSCEQNLNHDAMYWYRQDPGQGLRLIYYSQIVNDFQKGDIAEGYSVSREKKESFPLTVTSAQKNPTAFYLCASSIGPSGARELFFGEGSRLTVL.